This T cell receptor beta chain was identified during a study of vaccination and CD4 T cells after COVID-19 (dated by TCRdb to between 2020 and 2023). About the study as a whole: The convalescent cohort included six males and four females, with two Hispanic individuals, seven Caucasians, two Asians and one multiracial person. Post-COVID blood samples were collected from convalescent patients a median of approximately 93 days after diagnosis, with a range of roughly 30 to 170 days. Two doses of either the Pfizer-BioNTech BNT162b2 vaccine (n=8) or the Moderna mRNA-1273 vaccine (n=2) were administered to participants. As controls, cultures received a CEFX viral epitope pool (the positive control), an HIV-1 Nef peptide pool (the negative control), or no peptide at all. For stimulating the cultures, overlapping spike peptide pools were used, derived from SARS-CoV-2 as well as from the common cold coronaviruses HCoV-NL63, HCoV-OC43 and HCoV-229E. The spike-specific CD4+ TCR repertoire was compared before and after mRNA vaccination in under 11 COVID-19 convalescent patients and a few infection-naive healthy vaccine recipients. The time from the second vaccine dose to post-vaccine blood sampling had a median of approximately 72 days and ranged from roughly 12 to 241 days. Overall study results and their limits: The number of convalescent patients in the study was relatively small, and the study did not examine early timepoints following natural infection. In convalescent patients, a median roughly 85% of post-vaccine SARS-CoV-2-reactive clones were detected only after vaccination, suggesting vaccine-specific priming. Although the median number of SARS-CoV-2-reactive clonotypes went up from roughly 20 after infection to about 38 after vaccination, the increase was not significant. In convalescent patients, nearly all vaccine-specific clones (304 of 307) were found to be mono-reactive for SARS-CoV-2 spike rather than cross-reactive with common cold coronaviruses.

Cut back by 3 bases and 6 bases, the V and J ends lie 18 bases apart. The CDR3 spans 16 residues, from the cysteine through the phenylalanine. Only the CDR3 DNA is retained, 48 bases long and in frame from the first base. CDR1 and CDR2 (KGHDR, SFDVKD) derive from the germline V gene. The treatment or condition label, as the study defines it: approximately nine-day PBMC culture with coronavirus spike peptide pools or control peptides (ViraFEST assay). The ViraFEST assay was used in the study, in which antigen-specific T cells were expanded with peptide pools and expanded clonotypes were subsequently identified by TCR sequencing. Negative nucleocapsid antibody tests taken both before and after vaccination confirmed that the healthy vaccine recipients had no prior SARS-CoV-2 infection. Approximately 2.1 million PBMCs per well were cultured in IMDM with roughly 5.5% human AB serum and around 10 IU/ml IL-2, plus 10 ug/ml peptide pools. On days 3 and 7, half of the culture medium was replaced with fresh IL-2-containing medium. After approximately eleven days of culture, CD4+ T cells were isolated by negative selection using the EasySep CD4+ T cell isolation kit. PBMCs were separated from whole blood using Ficoll-Paque Plus gradient centrifugation and then either used fresh or cryopreserved at -140C. In general, triplicate wells were set up for every culture condition.

The library was obtained by PCR. DNA from cultured CD4+ T cells was subjected to TCR sequencing with the Oncomine TCR Beta short-read assay at the Johns Hopkins FTIC core. Genomic DNA was extracted from the cultured CD4+ T cells with the QIAamp micro DNA kit. Oncomine TCR Beta libraries made from cultured CD4+ T cells were pooled using unique dual indexes and sequenced on an Illumina iSeq 100. As for how the authors treated the data: Non-productive sequences were filtered out, and CDR3s that did not start with C, did not end with F or W, or were shorter than 7 amino acids were discarded. Antigen-specific clonotypes were identified with the MANAFEST web application by comparing peptide-stimulated wells with reference and other culture wells. An FDR below 0.05, an odds ratio above 5, and a productive frequency above 0.1% in at least two of three replicate wells were required for clones to be considered positive. A clonotype was classed as cross-reactive if the clonotype showed significant expansion both in SARS-CoV-2 spike wells and in at least one common cold coronavirus spike condition. Using R version 3.6.1, CDR3 homology was evaluated through Levenshtein distances (stringdist) along with unrooted phylogenetic trees (ape). TCRdb took the public reads, trimmed them with fastp at Q25, ran MiXCR for clone calling and kept in-frame beta chains. Rows are combined by CDR3 protein, so each entry shows the most common genes and DNA. V and J calls and clone size were set by TCRdb, not the authors. This sample comprises about 26,000 distinct CDR3 sequences, 50% of them detected only once. The ten largest clones represent under 30% of the sample.

In this sample, this clonotype turned up a few times. The target of this receptor is not known. Base qualities were left out, and no much larger clone turns up one base away. This TCR was recovered from a human donor who received a COVID-19 vaccine. The starting material was CD4+ T cells from blood, cultured in vitro, obtained before SARS-CoV-2 vaccination. The V gene is TRBV24-1 and the J gene is TRBJ2-3; the D gene is possibly TRBD1 or TRBD2, each agreeing over 6 bases. The nucleotide sequence is given as TGTGCCACCAGTGATCCGGAGGGGGGACGGACGGATACGCAGTATTTT. This codes for CATSDPEGGRTDTQYF.